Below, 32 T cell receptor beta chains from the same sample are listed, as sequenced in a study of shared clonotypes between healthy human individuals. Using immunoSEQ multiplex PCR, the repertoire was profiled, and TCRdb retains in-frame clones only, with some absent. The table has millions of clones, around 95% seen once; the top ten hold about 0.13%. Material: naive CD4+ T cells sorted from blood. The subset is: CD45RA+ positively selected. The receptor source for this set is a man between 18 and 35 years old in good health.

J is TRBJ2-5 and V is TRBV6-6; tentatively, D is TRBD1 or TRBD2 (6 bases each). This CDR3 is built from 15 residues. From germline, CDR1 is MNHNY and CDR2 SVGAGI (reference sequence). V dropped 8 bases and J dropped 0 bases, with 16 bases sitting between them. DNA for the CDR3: TGTGCCAGCCGAAGGGGGGCGACGTACCAAGAGACCCAGTACTTC. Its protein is CASRRGATYQETQYF.

CDR3 sequence reads: CSSRENYGYTF. The CDR3 region has the DNA TGCAGTTCCCGGGAGAACTATGGCTACACCTTC. V usage is TRBV20-1 and J usage is TRBJ1-2, with no clear D. V lost 8 bases, J lost 2 bases, and 9 bases lay in between. Germline CDR1 DFQATT, CDR2 SNEGSKA (reference sequence). This CDR3 spans 11 amino acids.

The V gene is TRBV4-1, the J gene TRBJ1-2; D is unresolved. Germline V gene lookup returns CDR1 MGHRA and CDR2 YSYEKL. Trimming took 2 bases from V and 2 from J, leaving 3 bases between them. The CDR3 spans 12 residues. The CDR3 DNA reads TGCGCCAGCAGCCAACTGAACTATGGCTACACCTTC. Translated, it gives CASSQLNYGYTF.

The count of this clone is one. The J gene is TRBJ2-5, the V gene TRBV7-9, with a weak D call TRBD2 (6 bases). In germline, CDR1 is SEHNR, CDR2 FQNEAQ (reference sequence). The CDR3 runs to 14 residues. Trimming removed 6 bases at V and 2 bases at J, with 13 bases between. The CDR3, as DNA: TGTGCCAGCAGTCGACCGGGACTGCAAGAGACCCAGTACTTC. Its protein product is CASSRPGLQETQYF. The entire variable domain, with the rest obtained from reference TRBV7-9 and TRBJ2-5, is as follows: DTGVSQNPRHKITKRGQNVTFRCDPISEHNRLYWYRQTLGQGPEFLTYFQNEAQLEKSRLLSDRFSAERPKGSFSTLEIQRTEQGDSAMYLCASSRPGLQETQYFGPGTRLLVL.

DNA of the CDR3: TGTGCCAGCAGTGTAGGGGGGTTGAATGAGCAGTTCTTC. Translation: CASSVGGLNEQFF. The rearrangement uses TRBV2 and TRBJ2-1; D may correspond to TRBD1 or TRBD2 (6 bases each). The germline CDR1 and CDR2 sequences are SNHLY and FYNNEI. The CDR3 spans 13 residues. V shed 4 bases and J shed 7 bases, with 11 bases lying between them.

CDR3 DNA sequence: TGTGCCAGCAGCCCACAGGGGGATTTACGAGATACGCAGTATTTT. Its protein is CASSPQGDLRDTQYF. The chain employs TRBV7-3 and TRBJ2-3, with 8 bases aligning to TRBD1. The trim removed 5 bases at V and 5 bases at J, leaving 9 bases unmatched. The CDR3 has 15 amino acids. The germline V gene has CDR1 SGHTA and CDR2 FQGTGA.

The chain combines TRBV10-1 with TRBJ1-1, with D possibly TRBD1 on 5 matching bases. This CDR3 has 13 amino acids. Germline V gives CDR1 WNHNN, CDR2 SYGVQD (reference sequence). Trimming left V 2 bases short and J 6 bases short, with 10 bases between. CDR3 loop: CASSEQQGAEAFF. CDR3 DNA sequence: TGCGCCAGCAGTGAGCAGCAGGGCGCTGAAGCTTTCTTT.

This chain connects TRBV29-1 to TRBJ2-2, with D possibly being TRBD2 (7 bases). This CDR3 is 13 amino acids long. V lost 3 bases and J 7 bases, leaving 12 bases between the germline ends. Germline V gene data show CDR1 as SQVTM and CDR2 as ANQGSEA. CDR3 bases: TGCAGCGTTGAGCGGGGGCGCATCGGGGAGCTGTTTTTT. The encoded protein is CSVERGRIGELFF.

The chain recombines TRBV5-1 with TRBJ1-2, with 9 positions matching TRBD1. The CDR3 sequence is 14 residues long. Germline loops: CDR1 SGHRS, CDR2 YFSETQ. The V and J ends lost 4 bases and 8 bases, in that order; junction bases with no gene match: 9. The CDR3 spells CASSMGQGESGYTF. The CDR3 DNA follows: TGCGCCAGCAGCATGGGACAGGGAGAGAGCGGCTACACCTTC.

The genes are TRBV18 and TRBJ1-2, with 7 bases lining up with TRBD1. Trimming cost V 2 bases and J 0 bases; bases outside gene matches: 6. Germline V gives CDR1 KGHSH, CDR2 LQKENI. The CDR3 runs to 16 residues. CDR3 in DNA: TGTGCCAGCTCACCAGGGGACGGGACAGCTAACTATGGCTACACCTTC. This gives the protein CASSPGDGTANYGYTF.

The CDR3 sequence: CASSAGGGDEQFF. In DNA, the CDR3 is TGTGCCAGCAGCGCCGGTGGAGGGGATGAGCAGTTCTTC. The V call is TRBV7-9, the J call TRBJ2-1, with a weak D call TRBD2 (6 bases). V lost 5 bases and J 8 bases, leaving 13 bases between the germline ends. Germline V gene lookup returns CDR1 SEHNR and CDR2 FQNEAQ (reference sequence). This CDR3 is 13 amino acids long.

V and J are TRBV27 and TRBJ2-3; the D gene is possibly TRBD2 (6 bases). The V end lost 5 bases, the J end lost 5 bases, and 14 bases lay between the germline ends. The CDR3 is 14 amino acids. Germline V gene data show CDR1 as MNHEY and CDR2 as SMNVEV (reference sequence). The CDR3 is CASSPGLGGDTQYF. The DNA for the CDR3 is TGTGCCAGCAGTCCGGGACTTGGGGGAGATACGCAGTATTTT.

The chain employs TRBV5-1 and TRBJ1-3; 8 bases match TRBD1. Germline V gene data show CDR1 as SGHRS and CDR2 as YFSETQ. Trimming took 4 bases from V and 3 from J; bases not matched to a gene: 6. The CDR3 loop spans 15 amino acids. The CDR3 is CASSDRGTDGNTIYF. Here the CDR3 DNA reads TGCGCCAGCAGCGACAGGGGAACGGATGGAAACACCATATATTTT.

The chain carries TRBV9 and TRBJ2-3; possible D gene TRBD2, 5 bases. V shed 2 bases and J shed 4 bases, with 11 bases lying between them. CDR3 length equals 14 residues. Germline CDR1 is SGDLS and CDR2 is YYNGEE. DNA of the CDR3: TGTGCCAGCAGCGTCCGTGAGGGCGCAGATACGCAGTATTTT. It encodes CASSVREGADTQYF.

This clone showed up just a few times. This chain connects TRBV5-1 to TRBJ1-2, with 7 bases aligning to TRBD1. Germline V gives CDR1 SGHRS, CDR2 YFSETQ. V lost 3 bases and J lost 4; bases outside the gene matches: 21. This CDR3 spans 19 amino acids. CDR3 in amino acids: CASSSGVSVGGTATYGYTF. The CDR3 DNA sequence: TGCGCCAGCAGCTCTGGAGTGTCCGTCGGTGGGACAGCAACCTATGGCTACACCTTC.

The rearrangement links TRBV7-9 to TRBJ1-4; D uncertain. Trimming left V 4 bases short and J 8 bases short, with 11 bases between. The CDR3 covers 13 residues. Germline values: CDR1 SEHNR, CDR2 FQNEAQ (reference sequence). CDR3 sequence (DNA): TGTGCCAGCAGCTCCAAGACCGGAGAAAAACTGTTTTTT. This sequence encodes CASSSKTGEKLFF.

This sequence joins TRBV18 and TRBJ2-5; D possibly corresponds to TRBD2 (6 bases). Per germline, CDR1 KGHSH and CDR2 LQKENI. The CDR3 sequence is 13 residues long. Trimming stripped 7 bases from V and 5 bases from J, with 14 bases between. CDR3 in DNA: TGTGCCAGCTTACGGGGGAGCGGCGAGACCCAGTACTTC. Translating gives CASLRGSGETQYF.

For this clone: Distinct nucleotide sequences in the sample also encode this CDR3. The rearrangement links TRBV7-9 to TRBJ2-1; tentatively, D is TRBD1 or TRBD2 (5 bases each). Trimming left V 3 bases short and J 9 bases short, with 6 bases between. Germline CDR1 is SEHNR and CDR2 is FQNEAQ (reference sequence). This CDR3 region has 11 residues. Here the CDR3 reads CASSLRGEQFF. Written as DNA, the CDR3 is TGTGCCAGCAGCTTGAGGGGTGAGCAGTTCTTC.

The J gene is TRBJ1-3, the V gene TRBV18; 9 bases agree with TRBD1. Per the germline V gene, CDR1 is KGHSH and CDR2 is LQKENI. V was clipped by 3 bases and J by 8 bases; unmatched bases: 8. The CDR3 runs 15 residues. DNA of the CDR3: TGTGCCAGCTCACCCCCCGGGACAGGGAGGGACACCATATATTTT. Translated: CASSPPGTGRDTIYF.

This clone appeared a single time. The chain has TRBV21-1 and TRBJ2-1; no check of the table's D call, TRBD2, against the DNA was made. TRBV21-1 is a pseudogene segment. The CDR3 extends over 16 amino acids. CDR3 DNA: TGTGCCAGCAGCAAAGAGCGGGAGTTCGGATACAATGAGCAGTTCTTC. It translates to CASSKEREFGYNEQFF.

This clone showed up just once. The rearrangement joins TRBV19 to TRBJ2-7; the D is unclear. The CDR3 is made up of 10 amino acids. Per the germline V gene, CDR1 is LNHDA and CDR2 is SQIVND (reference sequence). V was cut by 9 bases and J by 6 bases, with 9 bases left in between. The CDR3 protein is CASGYPEQYF. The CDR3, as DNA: TGTGCCAGCGGGTACCCCGAGCAGTACTTC.

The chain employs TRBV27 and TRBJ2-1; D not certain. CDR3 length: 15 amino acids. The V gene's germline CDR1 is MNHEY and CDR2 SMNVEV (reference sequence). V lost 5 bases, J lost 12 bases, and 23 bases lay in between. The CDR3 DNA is TGTGCCAGCAGTCCTCAAAGTGGTGGGATTTTAGGGCAGTTCTTC. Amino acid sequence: CASSPQSGGILGQFF.

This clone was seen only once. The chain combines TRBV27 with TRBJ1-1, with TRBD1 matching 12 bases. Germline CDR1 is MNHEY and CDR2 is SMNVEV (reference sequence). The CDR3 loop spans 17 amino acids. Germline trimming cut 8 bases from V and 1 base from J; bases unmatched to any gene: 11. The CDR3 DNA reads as TGTGCCAGCTATGCCGGGACAGGGGGCAGCAAGAACACTGAAGCTTTCTTT. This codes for CASYAGTGGSKNTEAFF.

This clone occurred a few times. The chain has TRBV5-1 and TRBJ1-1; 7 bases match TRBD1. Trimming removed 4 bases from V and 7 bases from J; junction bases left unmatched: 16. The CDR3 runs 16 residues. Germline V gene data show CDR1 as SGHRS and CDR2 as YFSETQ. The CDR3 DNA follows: TGCGCCAGCAGCGCGTCGATCGGGACAGCAATCTATGAAGCTTTCTTT. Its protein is CASSASIGTAIYEAFF.

The CDR3 coding sequence is TGTGCCAGCGGACAACAGGGTCACCCCTACGAGCAGTACTTC. This translates into CASGQQGHPYEQYF. The rearrangement joins TRBV28 to TRBJ2-7, with D maybe TRBD1 (6 bases). This CDR3 is built from 14 residues. Germline assignment: CDR1 MDHEN and CDR2 SYDVKM. Trimming took off 8 bases at V and 2 bases at J, with 16 bases between the two ends.

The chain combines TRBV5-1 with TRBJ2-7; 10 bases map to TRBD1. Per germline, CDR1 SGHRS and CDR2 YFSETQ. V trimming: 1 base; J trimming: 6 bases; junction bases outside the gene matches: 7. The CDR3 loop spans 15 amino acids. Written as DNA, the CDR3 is TGCGCCAGCAGCTTGATAGGACAGGGGGGTATCGAGCAGTACTTC. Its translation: CASSLIGQGGIEQYF.

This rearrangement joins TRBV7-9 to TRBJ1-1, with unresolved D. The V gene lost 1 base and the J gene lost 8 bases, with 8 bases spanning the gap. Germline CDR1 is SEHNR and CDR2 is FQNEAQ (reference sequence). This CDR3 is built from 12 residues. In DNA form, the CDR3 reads TGTGCCAGCAGCTTAGTGGGGATCGAAGCTTTCTTT. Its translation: CASSLVGIEAFF.

This CDR3 reads CASSRYWASESREQFF. Here the CDR3 DNA reads TGTGCCAGCAGCCGGTACTGGGCATCAGAGTCCCGTGAGCAGTTCTTC. The V and J genes are TRBV4-2 and TRBJ2-1; D not resolved. The CDR3 consists of 16 residues. The germline V gene encodes CDR1 LGHNA and CDR2 YNFKEQ. V lost 4 bases to trimming and J lost 9 bases, with 22 bases between them.

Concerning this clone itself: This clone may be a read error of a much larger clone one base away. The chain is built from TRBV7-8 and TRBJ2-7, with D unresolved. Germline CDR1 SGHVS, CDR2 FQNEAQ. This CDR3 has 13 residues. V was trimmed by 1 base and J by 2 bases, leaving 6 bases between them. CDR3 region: CASSLGGTYEQYF. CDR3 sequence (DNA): TGTGCCAGCAGCTTAGGGGGAACCTACGAGCAGTACTTC. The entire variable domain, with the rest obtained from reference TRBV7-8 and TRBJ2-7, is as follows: GAGVSQSPRYKVAKRGQDVALRCDPISGHVSLFWYQQALGQGPEFLTYFQNEAQLDKSGLPSDRFFAERPEGSVSTLKIQRTQQEDSAVYLCASSLGGTYEQYFGPGTRLTVT.

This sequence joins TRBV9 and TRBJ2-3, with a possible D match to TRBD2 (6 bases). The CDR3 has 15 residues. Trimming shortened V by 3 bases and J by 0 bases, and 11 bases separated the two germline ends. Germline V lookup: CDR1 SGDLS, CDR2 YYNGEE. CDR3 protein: CASSAEAGSTDTQYF. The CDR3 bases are TGTGCCAGCAGCGCCGAGGCGGGGAGCACAGATACGCAGTATTTT.

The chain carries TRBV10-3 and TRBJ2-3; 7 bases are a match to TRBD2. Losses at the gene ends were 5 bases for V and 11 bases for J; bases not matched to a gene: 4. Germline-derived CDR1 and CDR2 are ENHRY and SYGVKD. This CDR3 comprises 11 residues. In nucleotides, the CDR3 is TGTGCCATCAGTCGGGAGGCGAAGCAGTATTTT. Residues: CAISREAKQYF.

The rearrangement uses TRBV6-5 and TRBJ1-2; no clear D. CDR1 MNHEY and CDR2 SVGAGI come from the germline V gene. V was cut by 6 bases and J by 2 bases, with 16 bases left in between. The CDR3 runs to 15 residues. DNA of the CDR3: TGTGCCAGCAGCCTTTTAGGGTTAGCCAACTATGGCTACACCTTC. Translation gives CASSLLGLANYGYTF.